These T cell receptor beta chains were read from a single sample in a study of T cells in localized non-small cell lung cancer. Assay used: immunoSEQ multiplex PCR; TCRdb lists only in-frame clones, some missing. This sample has over a thousand clones, with more than 30% found just once. Sample: lung tumor tissue, taken before any cancer treatment. These receptors were obtained from a woman aged 40-69 years with stage I lung adenocarcinoma. Both conserved end residues are part of each CDR3. A D gene is named only where the DNA matches it firmly. A clone size is listed for some rows: how often the clone was seen (once, few, many), or a class if it is expanded.

D gene: .
V gene: TRBV6-8
J gene: TRBJ2-1
clone size: few
CDR3 DNA: TGTGCCAGCAGCTCCACGCGGACCGAGGGAACCAATGAGCAGTTCTTC
CDR3 protein: CASSSTRTEGTNEQFF

D gene: TRBD1
V gene: TRBV6-8
J gene: TRBJ1-1
clone size: large
CDR3 DNA: TGTGCCAGCAGGCCCGGGACAGGGGAAACTGAAGCTTTCTTT
CDR3 protein: CASRPGTGETEAFF

D gene: TRBD1
V gene: TRBV9
J gene: TRBJ1-2
clone size: medium-sized
CDR3 DNA: TGTGCCAGCAGCGCCGGGACAGGGGGCGGCTACACCTTC
CDR3 protein: CASSAGTGGGYTF

D gene: .
V gene: TRBV1
J gene: TRBJ2-1
clone size: .
CDR3 DNA: TGCGCCAGCAGCCAAGTAGCCGGACAGGGGAGTTTAAATGAGCAGTTCTTC
CDR3 protein: CASSQVAGQGSLNEQFF

D gene: TRBD1
V gene: TRBV19
J gene: TRBJ1-2
clone size: few
CDR3 DNA: TGTGCCAGTAGTATCGGGACAGGCAACTATGGCTACACCTTC
CDR3 protein: CASSIGTGNYGYTF

D gene: TRBD2
V gene: TRBV11-3
J gene: TRBJ2-3
clone size: medium-sized
CDR3 DNA: TGTGCCAGCAGCTTAGGAACTAGCGTATACACAGATACGCAGTATTTT
CDR3 protein: CASSLGTSVYTDTQYF

D gene: TRBD2
V gene: TRBV6-8
J gene: TRBJ2-3
clone size: medium-sized
CDR3 DNA: TGTGCCAGCAGTTTTAGCGGGAGGGAGACAGATACGCAGTATTTT
CDR3 protein: CASSFSGRETDTQYF

D gene: .
V gene: TRBV6-8
J gene: TRBJ1-6
clone size: .
CDR3 DNA: TGTGCCACCCGTGGGAAGGCCTATAATTCACCCCTCCACTTT
CDR3 protein: CATRGKAYNSPLHF

D gene: .
V gene: TRBV11-3
J gene: TRBJ2-6
clone size: few
CDR3 DNA: TGTGCCAGCAGCCGTTTACCGGGACAACCCTCTGCGGCCAACGTCCTGACTTTC
CDR3 protein: CASSRLPGQPSAANVLTF

D gene: .
V gene: TRBV4-1
J gene: TRBJ2-3
clone size: .
CDR3 DNA: TGCGCCAGCAGCCGAGGGATAGCGGATTCTAGCACAGATACGCAGTATTTT
CDR3 protein: CASSRGIADSSTDTQYF

D gene: .
V gene: TRBV10-2
J gene: TRBJ2-3
clone size: .
CDR3 DNA: TGCGCCAGCATCGCTCGGAGGGGAGCCGATACGCAGTATTTT
CDR3 protein: CASIARRGADTQYF

D gene: .
V gene: TRBV25-1
J gene: TRBJ2-7
clone size: .
CDR3 DNA: TGTGCCAGCAGGGGGGACCTCACCACGCGGAAGCAGTACTTC
CDR3 protein: CASRGDLTTRKQYF

D gene: .
V gene: TRBV10-3
J gene: TRBJ1-5
clone size: .
CDR3 DNA: TGTGCCATCAGTGAGGGACGGAATAGCAATCAGCCCCAGCATTTT
CDR3 protein: CAISEGRNSNQPQHF

D gene: TRBD2
V gene: TRBV4-1
J gene: TRBJ2-1
clone size: .
CDR3 DNA: TGCGCCAGCAGCCGGACTAGGGGTAATGAGCAGTTCTTC
CDR3 protein: CASSRTRGNEQFF

D gene: .
V gene: TRBV18
J gene: TRBJ2-7
clone size: .
CDR3 DNA: TGTGCCAGCTCTCCCGACGAAGACGAGCAGTACTTC
CDR3 protein: CASSPDEDEQYF

D gene: .
V gene: TRBV1
J gene: TRBJ1-4
clone size: .
CDR3 DNA: TGCGCCAGCAGCCAAGAAAGGCTCGGGAGAGAACTGTTTTTT
CDR3 protein: CASSQERLGRELFF

D gene: .
V gene: TRBV6-8
J gene: TRBJ2-1
clone size: few
CDR3 DNA: TGTGCCAGCAGTGACTCGGTGCGAGACTATAATAATGAGCAGTTCTTC
CDR3 protein: CASSDSVRDYNNEQFF

D gene: .
V gene: TRBV28
J gene: TRBJ2-5
clone size: few
CDR3 DNA: TGTGCCAGCAGTTTTCGGGGTACGGAGACCCAGTACTTC
CDR3 protein: CASSFRGTETQYF

D gene: TRBD1
V gene: TRBV19
J gene: TRBJ2-7
clone size: .
CDR3 DNA: TGTGCCAGTAGTATGGCAGGGGGCTCCTACGAGCAGTACTTC
CDR3 protein: CASSMAGGSYEQYF

D gene: TRBD1
V gene: TRBV19
J gene: TRBJ2-1
clone size: .
CDR3 DNA: TGTGCCAGTAGTCCGACAGGGGGCAATGAGCAGTTCTTC
CDR3 protein: CASSPTGGNEQFF

D gene: .
V gene: TRBV28
J gene: TRBJ1-5
clone size: few
CDR3 DNA: TGTGCCAGCACCTGGGGGGAGTTTAATCAGCCCCAGCATTTT
CDR3 protein: CASTWGEFNQPQHF

D gene: .
V gene: TRBV11-3
J gene: TRBJ1-2
clone size: medium-sized
CDR3 DNA: TGTGCCAGCAGTTTCCCGGGACGGCGAAACTATGGCTACACCTTC
CDR3 protein: CASSFPGRRNYGYTF

D gene: .
V gene: TRBV28
J gene: TRBJ1-5
clone size: .
CDR3 DNA: TGTGCCAGCAGTTTACTCCCAGGGGAATATAGCAATCAGCCCCAGCATTTT
CDR3 protein: CASSLLPGEYSNQPQHF

D gene: .
V gene: TRBV10-3
J gene: TRBJ2-2
clone size: .
CDR3 DNA: TGTGCCAGCGCGACTCCGAACACCGGGGAGCTGTTTTTT
CDR3 protein: CASATPNTGELFF

D gene: .
V gene: TRBV6-8
J gene: TRBJ1-1
clone size: .
CDR3 DNA: TGTGCCAGCAGTTACCCGGAAGGTAGGGGTGGGTTAGGCCACACTGAAGCTTTCTTT
CDR3 protein: CASSYPEGRGGLGHTEAFF

D gene: TRBD2
V gene: TRBV6-8
J gene: TRBJ2-3
clone size: .
CDR3 DNA: TGTGCCAGCAGTTACTTCGGGACTAGCGGCACAGATACGCAGTATTTT
CDR3 protein: CASSYFGTSGTDTQYF

D gene: .
V gene: TRBV2
J gene: TRBJ1-2
clone size: few
CDR3 DNA: TGTGCCAGCAGTGAAGACCCTGACTATGGCTACACCTTC
CDR3 protein: CASSEDPDYGYTF

D gene: .
V gene: TRBV19
J gene: TRBJ1-5
clone size: .
CDR3 DNA: TGTGCCAGTAGCCCGGGACTGATCAATCAGCCCCAGCATTTT
CDR3 protein: CASSPGLINQPQHF

D gene: TRBD2
V gene: TRBV11-3
J gene: TRBJ2-5
clone size: few
CDR3 DNA: TGTGCCAGCACCCGAAGTGGGGGGGTAGAGACCCAGTACTTC
CDR3 protein: CASTRSGGVETQYF

D gene: .
V gene: TRBV6-7
J gene: TRBJ1-2
clone size: .
CDR3 DNA: TGTGCCAGCAGTTCCTGGACAGCTAACTATGGCTACACCTTC
CDR3 protein: CASSSWTANYGYTF

D gene: .
V gene: TRBV18
J gene: TRBJ1-5
clone size: .
CDR3 DNA: TGTGCCAGCTCACCGCCAGCCTCCAATCAGCCCCAGCATTTT
CDR3 protein: CASSPPASNQPQHF

D gene: .
V gene: TRBV19
J gene: TRBJ2-1
clone size: few
CDR3 DNA: TGTGCCAGTAGTATGTACAATGAGCAGTTCTTC
CDR3 protein: CASSMYNEQFF

D gene: .
V gene: TRBV9
J gene: TRBJ1-5
clone size: few
CDR3 DNA: TGTGCCAGCAGTGAGACGGGCTGGGGTCAGCCCCAGCATTTT
CDR3 protein: CASSETGWGQPQHF

D gene: TRBD1
V gene: TRBV11-3
J gene: TRBJ2-1
clone size: medium-sized
CDR3 DNA: TGTGCCAGCAGCCAAGGGGGACAGGAGGGTTTTGGTCAGTTCTTC
CDR3 protein: CASSQGGQEGFGQFF

D gene: TRBD2
V gene: TRBV5-1
J gene: TRBJ2-1
clone size: few
CDR3 DNA: TGCGCCAGCAGCCCCCGGACAGCGGGGGACAATGAGCAGTTCTTC
CDR3 protein: CASSPRTAGDNEQFF

D gene: TRBD1
V gene: TRBV6-8
J gene: TRBJ2-2
clone size: medium-sized
CDR3 DNA: TGTGCCATCTCTACAGGGGACACCGGGGAGCTGTTTTTT
CDR3 protein: CAISTGDTGELFF

D gene: .
V gene: TRBV9
J gene: TRBJ1-2
clone size: .
CDR3 DNA: TGTGCCAGCAGCGTAGGCTTCATGGGGGACCCTAACTATGGCTACACCTTC
CDR3 protein: CASSVGFMGDPNYGYTF

D gene: .
V gene: TRBV30
J gene: TRBJ2-1
clone size: few
CDR3 DNA: TGTGCCTGGAGTGTCCGGGGACTTGTCAATGAGCAGTTCTTC
CDR3 protein: CAWSVRGLVNEQFF

D gene: .
V gene: TRBV12-5
J gene: TRBJ2-1
clone size: few
CDR3 DNA: TGTGCTAGTGGTAGGGGGAATGAGCAGTTCTTC
CDR3 protein: CASGRGNEQFF

D gene: TRBD2
V gene: TRBV19
J gene: TRBJ2-5
clone size: .
CDR3 DNA: TGTGCCAGTAGTATTTTCCTAGCGGGAGGGAGAGAGACCCAGTACTTC
CDR3 protein: CASSIFLAGGRETQYF

D gene: .
V gene: TRBV6-8
J gene: TRBJ1-5
clone size: few
CDR3 DNA: TGTGCCAGCAGTCAGGGCGAGTACCAGCCCCAGCATTTT
CDR3 protein: CASSQGEYQPQHF

D gene: .
V gene: TRBV19
J gene: TRBJ1-1
clone size: .
CDR3 DNA: TGTGCCAGTAGTATCCAACGAAACACTGAAGCTTTCTTT
CDR3 protein: CASSIQRNTEAFF

D gene: .
V gene: TRBV30
J gene: TRBJ1-2
clone size: .
CDR3 DNA: TGTGCCTGGAGTGTCGAACCGATTTATGGCTACACCTTC
CDR3 protein: CAWSVEPIYGYTF

D gene: TRBD1
V gene: TRBV6-8
J gene: TRBJ2-2
clone size: .
CDR3 DNA: TGTGCCAGCAGTTACTCCTACCGGGACAGGGGCCGTAGGGCGAACACCGGGGAGCTGTTTTTT
CDR3 protein: CASSYSYRDRGRRANTGELFF

D gene: .
V gene: TRBV28
J gene: TRBJ2-2
clone size: .
CDR3 DNA: TGTGCCAGCAGACGGGTCGGACAGTCGAACACCGGGGAGCTGTTTTTT
CDR3 protein: CASRRVGQSNTGELFF

D gene: .
V gene: TRBV30
J gene: TRBJ2-5
clone size: few
CDR3 DNA: TGTGCCTGGAGTGTAAGGCGCGGGGGCCTCCAGGAGACCCAGTACTTC
CDR3 protein: CAWSVRRGGLQETQYF

D gene: .
V gene: TRBV19
J gene: TRBJ1-5
clone size: .
CDR3 DNA: TGTGCCAGTAGTGAAACCGGACAGATCAATCAGCCCCAGCATTTT
CDR3 protein: CASSETGQINQPQHF

D gene: .
V gene: TRBV19
J gene: TRBJ1-1
clone size: .
CDR3 DNA: TGTGCCAGTAGTTCGGAGCGCTACTACACTGAAGCTTTCTTT
CDR3 protein: CASSSERYYTEAFF

D gene: .
V gene: TRBV11-3
J gene: TRBJ2-7
clone size: medium-sized
CDR3 DNA: TGTGCCAGCAGCTTAGTACGCCTCGGGGGCTCCGAGCAGTACTTC
CDR3 protein: CASSLVRLGGSEQYF

D gene: TRBD1
V gene: TRBV15
J gene: TRBJ2-6
clone size: once
CDR3 DNA: TGTGCCACCAGCAGAGATCCTGGACAGGGAGCAGGGGCCAACGTCCTGACTTTC
CDR3 protein: CATSRDPGQGAGANVLTF

D gene: .
V gene: TRBV11-3
J gene: TRBJ2-2
clone size: few
CDR3 DNA: TGTGCCAGCAGCTTGGTTGAATTTAGGGGCGGGGAGCTGTTTTTT
CDR3 protein: CASSLVEFRGGELFF

D gene: .
V gene: TRBV12-5
J gene: TRBJ2-3
clone size: few
CDR3 DNA: TGTGCTAGTGCCAGGCGCGAGGGTTCCACAGATACGCAGTATTTT
CDR3 protein: CASARREGSTDTQYF

D gene: TRBD1
V gene: TRBV18
J gene: TRBJ2-1
clone size: .
CDR3 DNA: TGTGCCAGCTCACCTTCTCAGGGGGTGGATGAGCAGTTCTTC
CDR3 protein: CASSPSQGVDEQFF

D gene: .
V gene: TRBV11-3
J gene: TRBJ1-2
clone size: .
CDR3 DNA: TGTGCCAGCAACCGGGGCCCGACCGACTATGGCTACACCTTC
CDR3 protein: CASNRGPTDYGYTF

D gene: .
V gene: TRBV18
J gene: TRBJ1-3
clone size: .
CDR3 DNA: TGTGCCAGCTCACCCGAACATGGGACTGCTGGAAACACCATATATTTT
CDR3 protein: CASSPEHGTAGNTIYF